This TCR beta chain was documented in a study of blood T cell repertoires in COVID-19 (dated by TCRdb to 2018 to 2020). Concerning the study at large: The collaborator samples originated in the United States, Italy and Spain and spanned the acute and convalescent phases of COVID-19. The repertoires were released in a freely available public database intended as a resource for research on the immune response to SARS-CoV-2. Samples were obtained from the ongoing ImmuneRACE study (first 160 participants) and from about 1,300 subjects provided by 6 global collaborators. Where available, HLA class I and class II types were taken from metadata supplied by the sample provider and were not determined by assay-based typing. Deeply sampled blood TCRbeta repertoires from subjects exposed to, actively infected with, or recovered from COVID-19 were included in the dataset. The prospective study material was composed of cDNA or gDNA derived from T cells, B-cell-depleted T cells, or PBMCs. A de-identified subject ID, COVID-19 status, age in years and sex were almost always included in the sample metadata.

The junction shows trimming of 5 bases on V and 6 bases on J, and the gene matches do not reach 2 bases of it. CDR1 and CDR2, looked up from the germline V gene, are SGHTA and FQGTGA. From the cysteine up to the phenylalanine, the CDR3 has a length of 14 residues. Just the 42-base CDR3 DNA is kept, in frame starting at base 1. Beyond this particular receptor, the publication reports: Clinical and demographic metadata were provided uncurated, with the amount varying by source and participant.

Collaborating institutions collected whole blood in K2EDTA tubes following their own protocols. Collaborator samples were shipped for TCRbeta analysis as frozen whole blood, isolated PBMCs, or DNA extracted from either sample type. TCRbeta CDR3 regions were amplified from genomic DNA by means of the immunoSEQ Assay, a bias-controlled multiplex PCR. The study's processing was this. The number of nucleated cells in each sample was estimated by amplification of reference gene primers within the assay. To quantify the absolute abundance of each unique TCRbeta CDR3 rearrangement, sequence reads were collapsed and filtered. For each sample, productive Simpson clonality was calculated by taking the square root of Simpson's diversity index across productive rearrangements. As stored in TCRdb, this immuneACCESS dataset retains in-frame rearrangements with V and J assigned. A fraction of the clones does not appear; measured against another copy, unresolved V genes explain less than half of the discrepancy, and the remainder lacks a known reason. D and trimming come from the DNA, and the V and J calls and clone size come from that table. The sample profile shows 150,000 to 200,000 clones; roughly nine tenths of them were found once. The top ten clonotypes cover more than 3% of the sample.

Note on this clone: It has no known antigen specificity. No base quality values were provided; no much bigger clone lies one nucleotide off.

What was sequenced was peripheral blood. The V and J genes are TRBV7-3 and TRBJ2-2; TRBD2 fits 11 bases in the junction. The sequence was obtained from a man in his sixties or seventies with acute or convalescent COVID-19. The DNA sequence is as follows: TGTGCCAGCAGCGCGGGACTAGCGGCCGGGGAGCTGTTTTTT. Translated, this gives CASSAGLAAGELFF.